The 27 T cell receptor beta chains below all came from one sample that was sequenced in a study of blood T cell repertoires in COVID-19. Data came from immunoSEQ multiplex PCR; TCRdb stores just in-frame clones and leaves some out. The table lists nearly 250,000 clones, about 89% of them singletons. The source material was peripheral blood. These receptor sequences come from a woman aged 60 to 75 who had recovered from COVID-19.

The chain employs TRBV18 and TRBJ1-1, with 8 bases that match TRBD1. This CDR3 contains 13 residues. Losses at the gene ends were 0 bases for V and 14 bases for J; bases not matched to a gene: 8. Germline V CDR1 and CDR2: KGHSH, LQKENI. The CDR3 here is CASSPPGRQGMFF. The CDR3 region has the DNA TGTGCCAGCTCACCACCTGGGCGACAGGGGATGTTCTTT. The variable domain in full, with the rest retrieved from reference TRBV18 and TRBJ1-1, is NAGVMQNPRHLVRRRGQEARLRCSPMKGHSHVYWYRQLPEEGLKFMVYLQKENIIDESGMPKERFSAEFPKEGPSILRIQQVVRGDSAAYFCASSPPGRQGMFFGQGTRLTVV.

The chain combines TRBV11-3 with TRBJ2-2; D ambiguous. The length of the CDR3 is 13 residues. Deletions cut 6 bases from V and 3 bases from J, with 8 bases between. Germline lookup yields CDR1 SGHNT and CDR2 YENEEA. DNA of the CDR3: TGTGCCAGCAGTAGCTCTTACACCGGGGAGCTGTTTTTT. Translating it yields CASSSSYTGELFF.

This chain links TRBV6-2 or TRBV6-3 with TRBJ1-5; D not resolved. Trimming removed 3 bases from V and 3 bases from J, with 12 bases in between. This CDR3 has 15 residues. Germline CDR1 MNHEY, CDR2 SVGEGT. The CDR3 sequence: CASSYQARHNQPQHF. CDR3 nucleotide sequence: TGTGCCAGCAGTTATCAAGCCAGACACAATCAGCCCCAGCATTTT.

The chain carries TRBV27 and TRBJ2-5, with 11 positions matching TRBD1. V dropped 6 bases and J dropped 2; count of bases not matched to a gene: 5. The CDR3 length is 15 residues. Germline V gives CDR1 MNHEY, CDR2 SMNVEV (reference sequence). In DNA form, the CDR3 reads TGTGCCAGCAGCCCCGGGACAGGGGGTCAAGAGACCCAGTACTTC. This translates into CASSPGTGGQETQYF.

The chain is built from TRBV27 and TRBJ2-1; D ambiguous. There are 16 residues in the CDR3. Germline CDR1 and CDR2: MNHEY and SMNVEV (reference sequence). Deletions cut 6 bases from V and 4 bases from J, with 19 bases between. The CDR3 sequence: CASRNLPGHLYNEQFF. The DNA of the CDR3 is TGTGCCAGCAGGAACCTCCCAGGCCACCTTTACAATGAGCAGTTCTTC.

The chain uses TRBV6-5 and TRBJ1-5; 9 nucleotides line up with TRBD1. Losses at the gene ends were 6 bases for V and 7 bases for J; bases not matched to a gene: 7. Germline assignment: CDR1 MNHEY and CDR2 SVGAGI. This CDR3 is 14 amino acids long. The CDR3 bases are TGTGCCAGCAGGAGGACAGGGGAAAACCAGCCCCAGCATTTT. Translation gives CASRRTGENQPQHF.

The chain carries TRBV19 and TRBJ1-5; D is unclear. From germline, CDR1 is LNHDA and CDR2 SQIVND (reference sequence). The V and J ends lost 4 bases and 1 base respectively, with 14 bases between them. The CDR3 runs 16 residues. CDR3 bases: TGTGCCAGTAGTACCTCTTCAGGAAGGAGCAATCAGCCCCAGCATTTT. Translating it yields CASSTSSGRSNQPQHF. Combining the CDR3 with reference TRBV19 and TRBJ1-5 gives the whole variable domain DGGITQSPKYLFRKEGQNVTLSCEQNLNHDAMYWYRQDPGQGLRLIYYSQIVNDFQKGDIAEGYSVSREKKESFPLTVTSAQKNPTAFYLCASSTSSGRSNQPQHFGDGTRLSIL.

V gene TRBV5-1 combines with J gene TRBJ1-1, with a weak D call TRBD1 (5 bases). This CDR3 is built from 14 residues. The V gene's germline CDR1 is SGHRS and CDR2 YFSETQ. V was cut by 4 bases and J by 4 bases, with 14 bases left in between. CDR3 residues: CASSIRGLGTEAFF. CDR3 nucleotides: TGCGCCAGCAGCATCCGGGGGTTAGGCACTGAAGCTTTCTTT. Together with reference TRBV5-1 and TRBJ1-1, the CDR3 gives the full variable domain: KAGVTQTPRYLIKTRGQQVTLSCSPISGHRSVSWYQQTPGQGLQFLFEYFSETQRNKGNFPGRFSGRQFSNSRSEMNVSTLELGDSALYLCASSIRGLGTEAFFGQGTRLTVV.

The V call is TRBV6-5, the J call TRBJ2-2, with D possibly TRBD1 on 6 matching bases. V gave up 6 bases and J gave up 1 base, with 12 bases separating them. Germline V CDR1 and CDR2: MNHEY, SVGAGI. The CDR3 is 15 amino acids. The CDR3, as DNA: TGTGCCAGCAGGGTTCCGGGACAGAACACCGGGGAGCTGTTTTTT. This encodes CASRVPGQNTGELFF.

This chain uses TRBV5-6 with TRBJ1-2; D is undetermined. The CDR3 consists of 13 residues. Germline-derived CDR1 and CDR2 are SGHDT and YYEEEE. The germline V and J ends were trimmed by 0 bases and 8 bases, with 11 bases remaining between them. The DNA of the CDR3 is TGTGCCAGCAGCTTGGGCGGGGAGGGCGGCTACACCTTC. It translates to CASSLGGEGGYTF.

The gene calls are TRBV27 and TRBJ2-1; 11 bases are shared with TRBD1. V trimming: 5 bases; J trimming: 7 bases; junction bases outside the gene matches: 7. The germline CDR1 and CDR2 sequences are MNHEY and SMNVEV (reference sequence). The CDR3 is 15 residues long. This CDR3 is CASSIPGQGENEQFF. Written as DNA, the CDR3 is TGTGCCAGCAGTATCCCGGGACAGGGGGAAAATGAGCAGTTCTTC.

Details on this clone: At the DNA level, this CDR3 is encoded by other sequences in the same sample as well. This chain uses TRBV19 with TRBJ1-5; TRBD1 is a possible D gene (5 bases). Trimming removed 2 bases at V and 5 bases at J, with 7 bases between. Germline-derived CDR1 and CDR2 are LNHDA and SQIVND (reference sequence). The CDR3 length is 13 residues. This CDR3 is CASSIRGDQPQHF. Written as DNA, the CDR3 is TGTGCCAGTAGTATAAGGGGTGATCAGCCCCAGCATTTT.

The chain uses TRBV19 and TRBJ2-5; 8 bases map to TRBD1. The CDR3 contains 16 residues. Germline lookup yields CDR1 LNHDA and CDR2 SQIVND (reference sequence). The J segment lost 5 bases and the V segment lost 4 bases, leaving 12 bases of the junction unmatched. CDR3 region: CASSTRTGSFQETQYF. The CDR3 region has the DNA TGTGCCAGTAGTACCAGGACAGGGTCGTTTCAGGAGACCCAGTACTTC.

The table lists this clone with a count of one. The chain links TRBV19 to TRBJ1-4, with 8 nucleotides matching TRBD1. This CDR3 is built from 17 residues. V shed 3 bases, J shed 8 bases, and the junction held 14 bases outside the gene matches. Germline V CDR1 and CDR2: LNHDA, SQIVND (reference sequence). The CDR3 loop is CASSIGGPGQAVEKLFF. In DNA, the CDR3 is TGTGCCAGTAGTATTGGAGGACCGGGACAGGCCGTAGAAAAACTGTTTTTT.

V usage is TRBV6-6 and J usage is TRBJ1-1; D perhaps matches TRBD1 (5 bases). This CDR3 comprises 16 residues. The germline CDR1 and CDR2 sequences are MNHNY and SVGAGI (reference sequence). Trimming took 5 bases from V and 1 from J, leaving 17 bases between them. For the CDR3, the DNA is TGTGCCAGCAGTCAAGTTCCCGGGGGACGGAACACTGAAGCTTTCTTT. It yields the protein CASSQVPGGRNTEAFF.

This clone was found once. V gene TRBV7-3 combines with J gene TRBJ1-2; maybe TRBD1 (5 bases). CDR1 is SGHTA, CDR2 FQGTGA, per germline. CDR3 length equals 15 residues. V was trimmed by 1 base and J by 2 bases, leaving 11 bases between them. The CDR3 is CASSLRAQGNYGYTF. CDR3 sequence (DNA): TGTGCCAGCAGCTTAAGGGCGCAGGGAAACTATGGCTACACCTTC.

The gene calls are TRBV5-6 and TRBJ1-5; 7 bases align to TRBD1. CDR1 and CDR2 from the germline V gene are SGHDT and YYEEEE. With 4 bases clipped from V and 4 bases from J, the junction kept 5 bases outside the gene matches. This CDR3 comprises 14 residues. The CDR3 region has the DNA TGTGCCAGCAGCCACGGGACAGCTAATCAGCCCCAGCATTTT. This codes for CASSHGTANQPQHF. The variable domain in full, completed from reference TRBV5-6 and TRBJ1-5, reads DAGVTQSPTHLIKTRGQQVTLRCSPKSGHDTVSWYQQALGQGPQFIFQYYEEEERQRGNFPDRFSGHQFPNYSSELNVNALLLGDSALYLCASSHGTANQPQHFGDGTRLSIL.

CDR3 in DNA: TGTGCCAGCAGCTTAGCTAGCGGGGTGATTGAGCAGTTCTTC. This sequence encodes CASSLASGVIEQFF. The chain employs TRBV11-3 and TRBJ2-1; 9 bases are a match to TRBD2. Germline CDR1 SGHNT, CDR2 YENEEA. The CDR3 is 14 residues long. V lost 1 base and J lost 9; bases outside the gene matches: 4.

V and J are TRBV28 and TRBJ2-7, with 8 bases aligning to TRBD1. The V gene end was trimmed by 2 bases and the J gene end by 0 bases; junction bases not matched to a gene: 3. The CDR3 consists of 15 residues. CDR1 and CDR2 from the germline V gene are MDHEN and SYDVKM. The CDR3 sequence is CASSLRTGSSYEQYF. The DNA for the CDR3 is TGTGCCAGCAGTTTACGGACAGGGAGCTCCTACGAGCAGTACTTC.

The V call is TRBV19, the J call TRBJ1-1; 8 bases map to TRBD1. V shed 7 bases and J 3 bases; nucleotides not matched to a gene: 13. Germline CDR1 is LNHDA and CDR2 is SQIVND (reference sequence). The CDR3 covers 16 residues. This CDR3 is CASTPDRAGEDTEAFF. The DNA of the CDR3 is TGTGCCAGTACCCCGGACAGGGCAGGGGAGGACACTGAAGCTTTCTTT.

The genes are TRBV28 and TRBJ2-6; tentative D call: TRBD2 (6 bases). With 1 base removed from V and 0 bases from J, the gap between germline ends came to 13 bases. Germline values: CDR1 MDHEN, CDR2 SYDVKM. This CDR3 contains 18 residues. The chain's CDR3 is CASSLFGGGVSGANVLTF. CDR3 sequence (DNA): TGTGCCAGCAGTTTATTTGGCGGAGGGGTCTCTGGGGCCAACGTCCTGACTTTC.

This clone has only one observation. The V call is TRBV10-3, the J call TRBJ1-5; 11 bases are a match to TRBD1. Germline V CDR1 and CDR2: ENHRY, SYGVKD. The CDR3 length is 14 residues. V lost 4 bases to trimming and J lost 8 bases; unmatched junction nucleotides: 4. CDR3 sequence (DNA): TGTGCCATCAGTGGCGGGACAGGGGGGGAGCCCCAGCATTTT. Translating it yields CAISGGTGGEPQHF.

The chain is built from TRBV7-2 and TRBJ2-5; 7 bases fit TRBD1. V shed 2 bases and J 1 base; nucleotides not matched to a gene: 4. In germline, CDR1 is SGHTA, CDR2 FQGNSA. The CDR3 runs 15 residues. The CDR3 region has the DNA TGTGCCAGCAGCTTAAACAGGGGTCCCCAAGAGACCCAGTACTTC. The encoded protein is CASSLNRGPQETQYF. Drawing the rest from reference TRBV7-2 and TRBJ2-5, the complete variable domain is GAGVSQSPSNKVTEKGKDVELRCDPISGHTALYWYRQSLGQGLEFLIYFQGNSAPDKSGLPSDRFSAERTGGSVSTLTIQRTQQEDSAVYLCASSLNRGPQETQYFGPGTRLLVL.

The V call is TRBV9, the J call TRBJ2-2, with D possibly TRBD1 on 6 matching bases. The CDR3 contains 17 residues. V was clipped by 0 bases and J by 0 bases, with 12 bases between them. Germline V CDR1 and CDR2: SGDLS, YYNGEE. The CDR3 is CASSVVGAAANTGELFF. Here the CDR3 DNA reads TGTGCCAGCAGCGTAGTGGGGGCAGCTGCGAACACCGGGGAGCTGTTTTTT.

This clone appeared once. The CDR3 DNA reads TGTGCCACAGCCGGCCCGGGGGGGGTGAACACTGAAGCTTTCTTT. Its translation: CATAGPGGVNTEAFF. The chain recombines TRBV6-5 with TRBJ1-1; possibly TRBD1 for D (5 bases). Trimming cost V 10 bases and J 0 bases, with 18 bases left between them. Looked up from germline, CDR1 is MNHEY and CDR2 is SVGAGI. The length of the CDR3 is 15 residues.

The chain combines TRBV24-1 with TRBJ2-3; TRBD2 aligns across 10 bases. The J segment lost 4 bases and the V segment lost 7 bases, leaving 7 bases of the junction unmatched. This CDR3 comprises 15 residues. Looked up from germline, CDR1 is KGHDR and CDR2 is SFDVKD. Written as DNA, the CDR3 is TGTGCCACCAGGGGAAGCGGGGGGGCCTCAGATACGCAGTATTTT. This gives the protein CATRGSGGASDTQYF.

J is TRBJ1-6 and V is TRBV6-2 or TRBV6-3, with 9 bases fitting TRBD1. From germline, CDR1 is MNHEY and CDR2 SVGEGT. The CDR3 consists of 18 residues. The V and J ends lost 4 bases and 4 bases, in that order; junction bases with no gene match: 11. CDR3 amino acids: CASSFLGTGNKYNSPLHF. Here the CDR3 DNA reads TGTGCCAGCAGTTTTCTCGGGACAGGGAATAAGTATAATTCACCCCTCCACTTT.